A single sample gave rise to the 20 T cell receptor beta chains below, sequenced in a study of cytomegalovirus exposure and HLA in healthy donors. PCR primers comprised 60 Vbeta and 13 Jbeta primers. Method: immunoSEQ multiplex PCR; TCRdb's copy keeps in-frame clones and lacks some. The sample contains roughly 180,000 clones, about 80% of which appear only once. The sample was PBMCs. These receptor sequences come from a woman between 25 and 40 years old in good health and CMV-seronegative.

The chain uses TRBV2 and TRBJ2-1, with D tentatively TRBD1 (6 bases). This CDR3 spans 13 amino acids. V dropped 4 bases and J dropped 12 bases, with 16 bases sitting between them. The germline gives CDR1 SNHLY, CDR2 FYNNEI. The CDR3 is CASSVGGSGRQFF. As DNA, the CDR3 is TGTGCCAGCAGTGTAGGGGGTTCCGGGCGGCAGTTCTTC.

This clone was seen just once. The rearrangement joins TRBV7-8 to TRBJ1-5; 8 nucleotides align to TRBD1. Looked up from germline, CDR1 is SGHVS and CDR2 is FQNEAQ. The V and J ends lost 3 bases and 5 bases, in that order; junction bases with no gene match: 9. This CDR3 contains 16 residues. DNA for the CDR3: TGTGCCAGCAGCTTTTTCGGACAGGGTTCGGATCAGCCCCAGCATTTT. It codes for CASSFFGQGSDQPQHF.

CDR3: CASSLGGRGNYQETQYF. In DNA, the CDR3 is TGTGCCAGCAGCTTGGGGGGCCGGGGGAACTACCAAGAGACCCAGTACTTC. The chain is built from TRBV5-4 and TRBJ2-5; TRBD2 is a possible D gene (6 bases). CDR1 is SGHNT and CDR2 is YYREEE in the germline V gene (reference sequence). With 0 bases removed from V and 0 bases from J, the gap between germline ends came to 15 bases. This CDR3 has 17 amino acids.

This chain joins TRBV2 and TRBJ1-4; D unresolved. CDR3 length: 14 amino acids. Trimming took off 8 bases at V and 3 bases at J, with 13 bases between the two ends. CDR1 is SNHLY and CDR2 is FYNNEI in the germline V gene. CDR3 nucleotide sequence: TGTGCCAGCCAGGCCACAATTTCTAATGAAAAACTGTTTTTT. It translates to CASQATISNEKLFF. The complete variable domain, with remaining parts taken from reference TRBV2 and TRBJ1-4, reads EPEVTQTPSHQVTQMGQEVILRCVPISNHLYFYWYRQILGQKVEFLVSFYNNEISEKSEIFDDQFSVERPDGSNFTLKIRSTKLEDSAMYFCASQATISNEKLFFGSGTQLSVL.

This chain links TRBV4-2 with TRBJ1-2, with D hard to call. This CDR3 contains 15 residues. The germline V and J ends were trimmed by 0 bases and 5 bases, with 13 bases remaining between them. The germline V gene encodes CDR1 LGHNA and CDR2 YNFKEQ. Here the CDR3 DNA reads TGTGCCAGCAGCCAAGATGAGGATCTGCCTTATGGCTACACCTTC. Translation: CASSQDEDLPYGYTF.

V usage is TRBV11-2 and J usage is TRBJ2-3, with D maybe TRBD2 (6 bases). CDR3 size: 15 residues. With 3 bases removed from V and 0 bases from J, the gap between germline ends came to 10 bases. CDR1 SGHAT and CDR2 FQNNGV come from the germline V gene. CDR3 nucleotide sequence: TGTGCCAGCAGCTTCCGCGGGGAGAGCACAGATACGCAGTATTTT. This encodes CASSFRGESTDTQYF.

The chain links TRBV2 to TRBJ1-2; a possible D gene is TRBD1 (6 bases). This CDR3 is 12 amino acids long. The V end lost 5 bases, the J end lost 4 bases, and 8 bases lay between the germline ends. In germline, CDR1 is SNHLY, CDR2 FYNNEI. CDR3 sequence: CASSRDIYGYTF. The CDR3 region has the DNA TGTGCCAGCAGTCGGGACATCTATGGCTACACCTTC. The complete variable domain, with remaining parts taken from reference TRBV2 and TRBJ1-2, reads EPEVTQTPSHQVTQMGQEVILRCVPISNHLYFYWYRQILGQKVEFLVSFYNNEISEKSEIFDDQFSVERPDGSNFTLKIRSTKLEDSAMYFCASSRDIYGYTFGSGTRLTVV.

The chain uses TRBV18 and TRBJ1-5; D not resolved. Trimming shortened V by 3 bases and J by 7 bases, and 13 bases separated the two germline ends. Germline CDR1 and CDR2: KGHSH and LQKENI. This CDR3 has 14 amino acids. CDR3 bases: TGTGCCAGCTCACCGGGAGCAGGCGGGCAGCCCCAGCATTTT. Protein sequence: CASSPGAGGQPQHF.

This rearrangement joins TRBV6-5 to TRBJ1-2, with 10 bases identical to TRBD1. The trim removed 6 bases at V and 7 bases at J, leaving 5 bases unmatched. The germline gives CDR1 MNHEY, CDR2 SVGAGI. The CDR3 runs 13 residues. The CDR3 nucleotides are TGTGCCAGCAGAACGACAGGGGGCATTGGCTACACCTTC. It yields the protein CASRTTGGIGYTF.

The rearrangement links TRBV27 to TRBJ1-1; 10 bases are shared with TRBD1. In germline, CDR1 is MNHEY, CDR2 SMNVEV (reference sequence). This CDR3 is 15 amino acids long. J lost 5 bases, V lost 5 bases, and 8 bases had no gene match. CDR3 in DNA: TGTGCCAGCAGTCCCGGGACAGGGGTTCGGACTGAAGCTTTCTTT. Translating gives CASSPGTGVRTEAFF.

The chain is built from TRBV4-2 and TRBJ1-2; D is unclear. CDR3 length: 16 residues. Germline V gene data show CDR1 as LGHNA and CDR2 as YNFKEQ. Trimming pared 1 base from V and 4 bases from J, leaving 16 bases between. The chain's CDR3 is CASSQGGAEPIYGYTF. The CDR3 coding sequence is TGTGCCAGCAGCCAAGGCGGCGCAGAACCTATCTATGGCTACACCTTC.

The CDR3 region is CASSLSLSYNEQFF. The CDR3 coding sequence is TGTGCCAGCAGCTTGTCCTTGTCCTACAATGAGCAGTTCTTC. The chain recombines TRBV7-2 with TRBJ2-1; no clear D gene. CDR3 size: 14 residues. CDR1 and CDR2 from the germline V gene are SGHTA and FQGNSA. Deletions cut 3 bases from V and 1 base from J, with 7 bases between.

This clone has only a few counts. The chain is built from TRBV7-9 and TRBJ1-1; TRBD1 matches 9 bases. V lost 5 bases, J lost 3 bases, and 7 bases stayed unmatched. CDR1 and CDR2 (germline): SEHNR, FQNEAQ (reference sequence). The CDR3 runs 15 residues. This chain's CDR3 is CASSPLQGAHTEAFF. In DNA form, the CDR3 reads TGTGCCAGCAGCCCTTTACAGGGGGCCCACACTGAAGCTTTCTTT.

The chain is built from TRBV5-4 and TRBJ2-7; perhaps TRBD2 as D (5 bases). CDR1 is SGHNT, CDR2 YYREEE, per germline (reference sequence). V lost 0 bases to trimming and J lost 3 bases, with 10 bases between them. The CDR3 runs to 14 residues. CDR3 DNA sequence: TGTGCCAGCAGCTTGGACCCGGCGGGCTACGAGCAGTACTTC. Its translation: CASSLDPAGYEQYF.

The rearrangement links TRBV14 to TRBJ2-1, with TRBD2 matching over 10 bases. In germline, CDR1 is SGHDN, CDR2 FVKESK. This CDR3 has 15 residues. V lost 7 bases, J lost 12 bases, and 15 bases stayed unmatched. CDR3 nucleotide sequence: TGTGCCAGCAACCCGGGGGGTAGCGGGGGGATTCGGCAGTTCTTC. Protein: CASNPGGSGGIRQFF.

The rearrangement uses TRBV19 and TRBJ2-3; D possibly corresponds to TRBD1 (5 bases). CDR1 LNHDA and CDR2 SQIVND come from the germline V gene (reference sequence). V lost 1 base and J lost 3, with 20 bases in between. The CDR3 is 18 residues long. CDR3 nucleotide sequence: TGTGCCAGTAGTATAGCTCGTGACAGCTTTATCCGTACAGATACGCAGTATTTT. It is translated as CASSIARDSFIRTDTQYF.

The chain joins TRBV6-6 to TRBJ2-7; TRBD2 matches 10 bases. Germline V CDR1 and CDR2: MNHNY, SVGAGI (reference sequence). The junction had 8 bases not matched to a gene; V was cut back by 8 bases and J by 7 bases. CDR3 size: 13 residues. CDR3 nucleotides: TGTGCCAGCTCGTGGACTAGCGGCGGAGAGCAGTACTTC. This gives the protein CASSWTSGGEQYF.

The rearrangement uses TRBV7-9 and TRBJ2-3, with D tentatively TRBD2 (5 bases). The germline gives CDR1 SEHNR, CDR2 FQNEAQ (reference sequence). V was clipped by 5 bases and J by 1 base, with 10 bases between them. The CDR3 is 14 amino acids. CDR3 DNA: TGTGCCAGCAGCGAGAGCGGACGCACAGATACGCAGTATTTT. Its translation: CASSESGRTDTQYF.

This clone was seen more than once but under ten times. The V and J genes are TRBV7-2 and TRBJ1-2; 7 bases map to TRBD1. With V trimmed by 1 base and J by 4 bases, 12 bases remained unmatched. From germline, CDR1 is SGHTA and CDR2 FQGNSA. The CDR3 runs to 17 residues. CDR3 loop: CASSLVAQAPGGYGYTF. The DNA for the CDR3 is TGTGCCAGCAGCTTAGTCGCTCAGGCCCCAGGGGGCTATGGCTACACCTTC.

J is TRBJ2-7 and V is TRBV4-1; a weak D match, TRBD1 (6 bases). Trimming took 2 bases from V and 2 from J, leaving 19 bases between them. Germline V lookup: CDR1 MGHRA, CDR2 YSYEKL. The CDR3 extends over 17 amino acids. As DNA, the CDR3 is TGCGCCAGCAGCCAATTGCATGTAGTGGGGGCGGCCTACGAGCAGTACTTC. This encodes CASSQLHVVGAAYEQYF.